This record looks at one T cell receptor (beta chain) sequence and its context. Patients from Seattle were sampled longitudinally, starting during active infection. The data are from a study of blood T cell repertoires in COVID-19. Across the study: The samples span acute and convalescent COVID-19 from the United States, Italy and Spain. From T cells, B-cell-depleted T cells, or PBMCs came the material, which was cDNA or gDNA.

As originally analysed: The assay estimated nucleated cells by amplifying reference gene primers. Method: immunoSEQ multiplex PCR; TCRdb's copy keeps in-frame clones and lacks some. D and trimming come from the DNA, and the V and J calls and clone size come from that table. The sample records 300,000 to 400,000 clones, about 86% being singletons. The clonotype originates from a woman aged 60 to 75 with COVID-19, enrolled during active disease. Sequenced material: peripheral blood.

The CDR3 sequence is CSVDRGVDGYTF. The CDR3 nucleotides are TGCAGCGTTGACAGGGGCGTGGATGGCTACACCTTC. The genes are TRBV29-1 and TRBJ1-2, with D maybe TRBD1 (6 bases). V was shortened by 3 bases and J by 6 bases, with 11 bases between the two germline ends. Germline-derived CDR1 and CDR2 are SQVTM and ANQGSEA. The CDR3 contains 12 residues.